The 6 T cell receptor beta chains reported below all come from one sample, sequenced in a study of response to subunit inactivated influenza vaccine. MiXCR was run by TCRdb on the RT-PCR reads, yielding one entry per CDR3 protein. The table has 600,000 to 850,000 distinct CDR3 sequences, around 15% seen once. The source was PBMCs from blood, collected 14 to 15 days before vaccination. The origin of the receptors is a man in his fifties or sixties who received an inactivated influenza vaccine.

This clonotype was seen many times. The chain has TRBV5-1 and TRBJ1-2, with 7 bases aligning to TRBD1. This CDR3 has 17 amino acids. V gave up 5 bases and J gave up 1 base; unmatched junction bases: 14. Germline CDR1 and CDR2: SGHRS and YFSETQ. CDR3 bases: TGCGCCAGCAGACATAACCTGGACAGGCGGATTAACTATGGCTACACCTTC. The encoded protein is CASRHNLDRRINYGYTF.

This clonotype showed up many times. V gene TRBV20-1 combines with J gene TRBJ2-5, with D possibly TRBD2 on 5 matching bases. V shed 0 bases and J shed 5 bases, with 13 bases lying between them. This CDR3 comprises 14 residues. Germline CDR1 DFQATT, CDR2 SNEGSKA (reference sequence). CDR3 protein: CSAREVRGIETQYF. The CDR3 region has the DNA TGCAGTGCTAGAGAAGTCCGGGGAATTGAGACCCAGTACTTC.

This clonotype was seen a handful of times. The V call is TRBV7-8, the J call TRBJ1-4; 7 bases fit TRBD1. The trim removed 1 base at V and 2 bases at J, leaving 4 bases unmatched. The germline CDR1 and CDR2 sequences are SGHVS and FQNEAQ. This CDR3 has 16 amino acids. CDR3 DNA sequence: TGTGCCAGCAGCTTAGACAGGGGTTCGACTAATGAAAAACTGTTTTTT. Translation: CASSLDRGSTNEKLFF.

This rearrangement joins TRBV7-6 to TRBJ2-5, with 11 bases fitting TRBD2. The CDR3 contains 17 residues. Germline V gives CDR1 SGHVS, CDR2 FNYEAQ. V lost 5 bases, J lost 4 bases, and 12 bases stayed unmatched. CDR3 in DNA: TGTGCCAGCAGCGTCATAGCGGGAGGGAGGATCGGAGAGACCCAGTACTTC. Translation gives CASSVIAGGRIGETQYF.

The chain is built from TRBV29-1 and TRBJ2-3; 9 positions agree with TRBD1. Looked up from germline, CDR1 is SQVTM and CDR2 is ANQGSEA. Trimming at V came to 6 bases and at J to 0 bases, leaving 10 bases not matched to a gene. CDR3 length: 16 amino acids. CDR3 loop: CSVLSRGQGSTDTQYF. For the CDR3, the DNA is TGCAGCGTCCTTAGTAGGGGACAGGGTAGCACAGATACGCAGTATTTT.

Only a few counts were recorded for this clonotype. CDR3 DNA sequence: TGTGCCAGTAGTATAGGATGGGACTCCTACAATGAGCAGTTCTTC. Its protein is CASSIGWDSYNEQFF. This chain joins TRBV19 and TRBJ2-1; D is unresolved. The V gene lost 1 base and the J gene lost 0 bases, with 7 bases spanning the gap. Germline CDR1 reads LNHDA; CDR2 reads SQIVND (reference sequence). The CDR3 is 15 residues long.